This entry lists 14 T cell receptor beta chains sequenced from one sample in a study of OX40 agonist ivuxolimab in advanced cancers. Receptor amplification or capture employed the immunoSEQ multiplex PCR assay. This immuneACCESS table, as held by TCRdb, lists in-frame sequences with V and J called but not all clones. Of the missing ones, under half trace to an unresolved V gene in checked studies; the others have no known cause. Within this sample are approximately 76,000 clones, with around 94% of them counted one time only. The top ten hold approximately 11% of the sample. Sequences were derived from CD4+ or CD8+ T cells sorted from blood, sampled in a trial of the OX40 agonist ivuxolimab. These receptor sequences come from an adult with an advanced solid tumor such as melanoma, head and neck, liver or kidney cancer.

The chain couples TRBV28 to TRBJ1-1; possibly TRBD1 for D (5 bases). The CDR3 covers 14 residues. The V and J ends lost 1 base and 1 base respectively, with 7 bases between them. Germline V CDR1 and CDR2: MDHEN, SYDVKM. This CDR3 reads CASSLSTGNTEAFF. Here the CDR3 DNA reads TGTGCCAGCAGTTTATCAACAGGGAACACTGAAGCTTTCTTT.

V usage is TRBV9 and J usage is TRBJ2-5, with D perhaps matching TRBD1 or TRBD2 (6 bases each). Germline CDR1 reads SGDLS; CDR2 reads YYNGEE. The CDR3 has 17 residues. Trimming shortened V by 7 bases and J by 5 bases, and 27 bases separated the two germline ends. For the CDR3, the DNA is TGTGCCAGCGGGGACTTTGGGTTGTCGGGGGCTGAGGAGACCCAGTACTTC. It is translated as CASGDFGLSGAEETQYF. The full variable domain, rest sourced from reference TRBV9 and TRBJ2-5, is DSGVTQTPKHLITATGQRVTLRCSPRSGDLSVYWYQQSLDQGLQFLIQYYNGEERAKGNILERFSAQQFPDLHSELNLSSLELGDSALYFCASGDFGLSGAEETQYFGPGTRLLVL.

The chain combines TRBV27 with TRBJ1-5, with 7 bases lining up with TRBD1. The CDR3 totals 13 residues. The trim removed 5 bases at V and 4 bases at J, leaving 2 bases unmatched. In germline, CDR1 is MNHEY, CDR2 SMNVEV (reference sequence). As DNA, the CDR3 is TGTGCCAGCAGTCTGGGACAGAATCAGCCCCAGCATTTT. Its translation is CASSLGQNQPQHF.

V and J are TRBV9 and TRBJ2-1, with TRBD2 matching 7 bases. The CDR3 loop spans 16 amino acids. Germline CDR1 and CDR2: SGDLS and YYNGEE. The trim removed 4 bases at V and 9 bases at J, leaving 16 bases unmatched. The CDR3 spells CASSPWGEGPRGEQFF. Written as DNA, the CDR3 is TGTGCCAGCAGCCCCTGGGGGGAGGGCCCCCGCGGTGAGCAGTTCTTC.

This chain links TRBV5-6 with TRBJ2-7; 7 bases line up with TRBD2. The V and J ends lost 5 bases and 1 base, in that order; junction bases with no gene match: 3. Germline CDR1 and CDR2: SGHDT and YYEEEE. The CDR3 consists of 13 residues. Here the CDR3 DNA reads TGTGCCAGCAGGTCGGGACTATCCTACGAGCAGTACTTC. The encoded protein is CASRSGLSYEQYF.

The chain employs TRBV4-3 and TRBJ1-1; D unclear. CDR3 length: 13 residues. The germline gives CDR1 LGHNA, CDR2 YSLEER. Trimming shortened V by 0 bases and J by 3 bases, and 5 bases separated the two germline ends. CDR3 in DNA: TGCGCCAGCAGCCAAGAGGTGGACACTGAAGCTTTCTTT. This sequence encodes CASSQEVDTEAFF.

The genes are TRBV6-5 and TRBJ2-5; possible D gene TRBD1, 6 bases. Germline-derived CDR1 and CDR2 are MNHEY and SVGAGI. The V and J ends lost 5 bases and 5 bases respectively, with 18 bases between them. The CDR3 length is 15 residues. Here the CDR3 DNA reads TGTGCCAGCAGTGCACAGGGTTCTCAATTCGAGACCCAGTACTTC. It codes for CASSAQGSQFETQYF.

The chain joins TRBV11-2 to TRBJ2-1; D is perhaps TRBD1 (5 bases). Germline assignment: CDR1 SGHAT and CDR2 FQNNGV. The CDR3 has 16 residues. The V gene lost 4 bases and the J gene lost 8 bases, with 21 bases spanning the gap. CDR3: CASSSPKWEQVDEQFF. CDR3 nucleotide sequence: TGTGCCAGCAGCTCACCCAAGTGGGAACAGGTCGATGAGCAGTTCTTC.

The CDR3 sequence is CATSRESQGAYEQYF. CDR3 sequence (DNA): TGTGCCACCAGCAGAGAGTCACAGGGGGCCTACGAGCAGTACTTC. V and J are TRBV15 and TRBJ2-7, with 8 nucleotides matching TRBD1. This CDR3 contains 15 residues. The V gene's germline CDR1 is LNHNV and CDR2 YYDKDF (reference sequence). V dropped 0 bases and J dropped 2; count of bases not matched to a gene: 3.

This chain links TRBV2 with TRBJ2-7; D not resolved. V was cut by 0 bases and J by 3 bases, with 12 bases left in between. The CDR3 has 15 amino acids. From germline, CDR1 is SNHLY and CDR2 FYNNEI. The CDR3 spells CASSEALFSRYEQYF. Here the CDR3 DNA reads TGTGCCAGCAGTGAAGCGCTTTTTTCGCGCTACGAGCAGTACTTC.

V and J are TRBV7-2 and TRBJ2-7; 9 nucleotides align to TRBD2. This CDR3 is built from 14 residues. Germline assignment: CDR1 SGHTA and CDR2 FQGNSA. J lost 6 bases, V lost 1 base, and 4 bases had no gene match. For the CDR3, the DNA is TGTGCCAGCAGCTTAGTTTCAGCGGGAGGCGAGCAGTACTTC. Its translation: CASSLVSAGGEQYF.

The rearrangement uses TRBV4-3 and TRBJ2-7; unclear D gene. Germline V CDR1 and CDR2: LGHNA, YSLEER. V was shortened by 2 bases and J by 7 bases, with 6 bases between the two germline ends. The CDR3 runs 11 residues. The CDR3 DNA reads TGCGCCAGCAGCCAATTTAAAGAGCAGTACTTC. Amino acids: CASSQFKEQYF.

The chain joins TRBV5-6 to TRBJ2-7; D not resolved. Germline CDR1 is SGHDT and CDR2 is YYEEEE. Trimming took 1 base from V and 4 from J, leaving 12 bases between them. The CDR3 runs to 14 residues. The CDR3 region is CASSLKTAPYEQYF. The CDR3 DNA sequence: TGTGCCAGCAGCTTGAAGACGGCACCGTACGAGCAGTACTTC.

The rearrangement uses TRBV9 and TRBJ1-3, with D unresolved. The CDR3 loop spans 16 amino acids. Trimming took 2 bases from V and 1 from J, leaving 13 bases between them. Germline V gene lookup returns CDR1 SGDLS and CDR2 YYNGEE. This CDR3 is CASSVFSRVSGNTIYF. The CDR3, as DNA: TGTGCCAGCAGCGTGTTTTCGCGGGTTTCTGGAAACACCATATATTTT.